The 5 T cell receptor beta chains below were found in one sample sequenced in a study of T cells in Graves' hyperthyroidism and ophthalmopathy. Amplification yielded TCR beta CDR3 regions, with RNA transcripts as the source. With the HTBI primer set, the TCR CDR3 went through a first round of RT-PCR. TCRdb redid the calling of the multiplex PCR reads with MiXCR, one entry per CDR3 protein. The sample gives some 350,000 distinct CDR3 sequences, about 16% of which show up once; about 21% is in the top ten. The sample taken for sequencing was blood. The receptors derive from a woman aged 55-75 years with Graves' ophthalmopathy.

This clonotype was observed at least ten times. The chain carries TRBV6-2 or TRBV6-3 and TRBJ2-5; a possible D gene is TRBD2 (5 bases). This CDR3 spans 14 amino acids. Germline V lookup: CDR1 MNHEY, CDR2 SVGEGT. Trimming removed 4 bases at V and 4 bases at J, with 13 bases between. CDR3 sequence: CASSSLGVRETQYF. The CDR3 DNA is TGTGCCAGCAGTTCCCTCGGGGTGCGAGAGACCCAGTACTTC.

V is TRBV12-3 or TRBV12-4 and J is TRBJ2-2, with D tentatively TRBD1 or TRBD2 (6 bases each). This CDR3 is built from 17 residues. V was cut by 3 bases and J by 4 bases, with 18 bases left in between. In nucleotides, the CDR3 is TGTGCCAGCAGTTTTTACTGGGGGGCGCAGGGCACCGGGGAGCTGTTTTTT. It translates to CASSFYWGAQGTGELFF.

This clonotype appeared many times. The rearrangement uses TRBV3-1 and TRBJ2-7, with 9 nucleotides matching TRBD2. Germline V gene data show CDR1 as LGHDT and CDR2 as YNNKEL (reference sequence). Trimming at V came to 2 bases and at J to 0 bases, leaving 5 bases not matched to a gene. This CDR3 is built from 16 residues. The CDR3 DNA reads TGTGCCAGCAGCCAATTCGGGACTAGCAACTCCTACGAGCAGTACTTC. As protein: CASSQFGTSNSYEQYF.

The chain's CDR3 is CASSYLNGYTF. The DNA of the CDR3 is TGTGCCAGCAGCTACTTAAATGGCTACACCTTC. The V call is TRBV28, the J call TRBJ1-2; D gene ambiguous. This CDR3 has 11 amino acids. The V gene lost 6 bases and the J gene lost 6 bases, with 8 bases spanning the gap. Germline-derived CDR1 and CDR2 are MDHEN and SYDVKM.

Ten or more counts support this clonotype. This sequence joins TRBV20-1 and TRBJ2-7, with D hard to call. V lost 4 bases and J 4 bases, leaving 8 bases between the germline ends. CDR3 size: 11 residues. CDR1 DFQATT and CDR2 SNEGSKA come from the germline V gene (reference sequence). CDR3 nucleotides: TGCAGTGCTAACCACAAGTACGAGCAGTACTTC. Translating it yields CSANHKYEQYF.